The next 32 T cell receptor beta chains were all read from a single sample in a study of blood T cell repertoires in COVID-19. Measured with immunoSEQ multiplex PCR; TCRdb has only the in-frame clones, and not every one. The profile shows 330,000 or so clones, approximately 87% of them singletons. Sequencing was carried out using PBMCs or T cells enriched from blood (not recorded which). The receptor set was obtained from a man aged 40-49 years in a cohort exposed to, infected with or recovered from COVID-19 (not recorded which).

This clone appeared a single time. The chain links TRBV4-2 to TRBJ1-6, with 7 bases identical to TRBD1. J lost 9 bases, V lost 4 bases, and 6 bases had no gene match. Germline CDR1 is LGHNA and CDR2 is YNFKEQ. The CDR3 consists of 14 residues. The CDR3 loop reads CASSPDRVGSPLHF. The CDR3 DNA reads as TGTGCCAGCAGCCCTGACAGGGTGGGTTCACCCCTCCACTTT.

This clone was picked up one time. The chain joins TRBV27 to TRBJ2-7, with TRBD2 matching 10 bases. Germline V CDR1 and CDR2: MNHEY, SMNVEV (reference sequence). The CDR3 consists of 14 residues. V lost 4 bases to trimming and J lost 7 bases; unmatched junction nucleotides: 7. In DNA form, the CDR3 reads TGTGCCAGCAGTTCGAAAGCGGGAGGGTGGGAGCAGTACTTC. Translated, it gives CASSSKAGGWEQYF.

With respect to this clone: The same CDR3 arises from other DNA sequences in this sample as well. The J gene is TRBJ1-3, the V gene TRBV2, with TRBD1 as a possible D gene (5 bases). The CDR3 totals 12 residues. CDR1 and CDR2 from the germline V gene are SNHLY and FYNNEI. Deletions cut 6 bases from V and 5 bases from J, with 8 bases between. The CDR3 DNA reads as TGTGCCAGCAGGGACAATAGAAACACCATATATTTT. This translates into CASRDNRNTIYF.

The chain recombines TRBV3-1 (or the pseudogene TRBV3-2) with TRBJ1-5; 7 nucleotides align to TRBD1. J lost 5 bases, V lost 4 bases, and 2 bases had no gene match. Germline loops: CDR1 LGHDT, CDR2 YNNKEL (reference sequence). This CDR3 spans 13 amino acids. CDR3 loop: CASSRDRHQPQHF. DNA for the CDR3: TGTGCCAGCAGCCGGGACAGACATCAGCCCCAGCATTTT.

The chain carries TRBV27 and TRBJ2-1, with TRBD2 matching over 8 bases. The ends lost 5 bases at V and 14 bases at J; junction bases unmatched: 14. The CDR3 length is 14 residues. Germline lookup yields CDR1 MNHEY and CDR2 SMNVEV (reference sequence). CDR3 residues: CASSQLAASSQEFF. CDR3 nucleotide sequence: TGTGCCAGCAGTCAACTAGCGGCCAGCAGCCAGGAGTTCTTC.

The chain joins TRBV6-1 to TRBJ2-3, with 7 bases identical to TRBD1. CDR1 is MNHNS, CDR2 SASEGT, per germline. V was pared by 2 bases and J by 3 bases, with 5 bases of the junction left unmatched. There are 15 residues in the CDR3. The DNA for the CDR3 is TGTGCCAGCAGTGAACGGGCAGGGGGAACAGATACGCAGTATTTT. Translating it yields CASSERAGGTDTQYF.

The J gene is TRBJ2-2, the V gene TRBV5-1; 7 bases map to TRBD2. The germline V gene has CDR1 SGHRS and CDR2 YFSETQ. Losses at the gene ends were 6 bases for V and 3 bases for J; bases not matched to a gene: 8. CDR3 length: 15 residues. The CDR3 DNA reads as TGCGCCAGCACCCCGACTAGCAAATACACCGGGGAGCTGTTTTTT. The encoded protein is CASTPTSKYTGELFF.

This chain links TRBV21-1 with TRBJ1-3; the table names TRBD1, a call not compared with the DNA. TRBV21-1 is an annotated pseudogene. CDR3 length: 15 amino acids. The CDR3 DNA reads TGTGCCAGCAGCAAAGGGACAGCCTCTGGAAACACCATATATTTT. Translation: CASSKGTASGNTIYF.

The V and J genes are TRBV19 and TRBJ2-1, with 12 positions matching TRBD2. The CDR3 length is 14 residues. The V gene end was trimmed by 6 bases and the J gene end by 9 bases; junction bases not matched to a gene: 6. The germline gives CDR1 LNHDA, CDR2 SQIVND (reference sequence). The CDR3 sequence is CASRASGRATEQFF. The CDR3 DNA sequence: TGTGCCAGTAGAGCTAGCGGGAGGGCCACTGAGCAGTTCTTC.

Note on this clone: Within the sample, other DNA sequences also encode this same CDR3. This sequence joins TRBV19 and TRBJ2-7; 7 bases map to TRBD1. The CDR3 spans 14 residues. Trimming took 5 bases from V and 0 from J; bases not matched to a gene: 4. Germline-derived CDR1 and CDR2 are LNHDA and SQIVND (reference sequence). CDR3 bases: TGTGCCAGTAGTCCCGGACAGGTCTCCTACGAGCAGTACTTC. It encodes CASSPGQVSYEQYF.

This clone was observed a single time. The chain couples TRBV18 to TRBJ1-1, with TRBD1 as a possible D gene (5 bases). The V end was cut by 3 bases, the J end by 10 bases, with 15 bases between. The CDR3 has 13 amino acids. The germline gives CDR1 KGHSH, CDR2 LQKENI. The CDR3 sequence: CASSPGTESGAFF. The CDR3 nucleotides are TGTGCCAGCTCACCCGGGACTGAGTCTGGAGCTTTCTTT.

The chain couples TRBV30 to TRBJ1-2; the D is unclear. Per the germline V gene, CDR1 is GTSNPN and CDR2 is SVGIG (reference sequence). The CDR3 is made up of 11 amino acids. The V end lost 3 bases, the J end lost 8 bases, and 10 bases lay between the germline ends. This CDR3 reads CAWSPAVGYTF. DNA for the CDR3: TGTGCCTGGAGCCCCGCAGTGGGCTACACCTTC.

V gene TRBV19 combines with J gene TRBJ2-2; D uncertain. Germline V gives CDR1 LNHDA, CDR2 SQIVND (reference sequence). This CDR3 has 13 residues. Trimming removed 3 bases at V and 4 bases at J, with 6 bases between. The chain's CDR3 is CASSISTTGELFF. In DNA form, the CDR3 reads TGTGCCAGTAGTATTAGCACCACCGGGGAGCTGTTTTTT.

The rearrangement uses TRBV5-4 and TRBJ2-1; 12 bases agree with TRBD2. This CDR3 has 16 amino acids. Germline lookup yields CDR1 SGHNT and CDR2 YYREEE (reference sequence). The V gene end was trimmed by 4 bases and the J gene end by 7 bases; junction bases not matched to a gene: 9. The CDR3 sequence is CASSTPSGRARNEQFF. The CDR3 DNA sequence: TGTGCCAGCAGCACACCTAGCGGGAGGGCCAGGAATGAGCAGTTCTTC. Drawing the rest from reference TRBV5-4 and TRBJ2-1, the complete variable domain is ETGVTQSPTHLIKTRGQQVTLRCSSQSGHNTVSWYQQALGQGPQFIFQYYREEENGRGNFPPRFSGLQFPNYSSELNVNALELDDSALYLCASSTPSGRARNEQFFGPGTRLTVL.

This chain uses TRBV19 with TRBJ1-5; TRBD1 agrees at 10 bases. Germline V lookup: CDR1 LNHDA, CDR2 SQIVND (reference sequence). The CDR3 is 15 amino acids. V lost 6 bases, J lost 4 bases, and 6 bases stayed unmatched. CDR3 protein: CASRGQGRGNQPQHF. In nucleotides, the CDR3 is TGTGCCAGTAGGGGACAGGGGAGGGGAAATCAGCCCCAGCATTTT. The full variable domain, completed using reference TRBV19 and TRBJ1-5, is DGGITQSPKYLFRKEGQNVTLSCEQNLNHDAMYWYRQDPGQGLRLIYYSQIVNDFQKGDIAEGYSVSREKKESFPLTVTSAQKNPTAFYLCASRGQGRGNQPQHFGDGTRLSIL.

The chain has TRBV27 and TRBJ2-7, with 7 positions matching TRBD1. V trimming: 2 bases; J trimming: 2 bases; junction bases outside the gene matches: 6. Germline V lookup: CDR1 MNHEY, CDR2 SMNVEV (reference sequence). This CDR3 is 15 amino acids long. CDR3 nucleotides: TGTGCCAGCAGTTTAGGGAAGGGGGCCCCCTACGAGCAGTACTTC. Translating it yields CASSLGKGAPYEQYF.

This chain joins TRBV7-9 and TRBJ2-7; D perhaps matches TRBD2 (6 bases). CDR1 SEHNR and CDR2 FQNEAQ come from the germline V gene (reference sequence). With 5 bases removed from V and 2 bases from J, the gap between germline ends came to 13 bases. This CDR3 is built from 14 residues. CDR3 residues: CASSPNAGPYEQYF. In nucleotides, the CDR3 is TGTGCCAGCAGCCCGAATGCGGGGCCCTACGAGCAGTACTTC.

The chain recombines TRBV5-1 with TRBJ2-3; D is ambiguous. Trimming shortened V by 4 bases and J by 4 bases, and 10 bases separated the two germline ends. The CDR3 sequence is 13 residues long. The germline gives CDR1 SGHRS, CDR2 YFSETQ. The CDR3 here is CASSPGFPDTQYF. In nucleotides, the CDR3 is TGCGCCAGCAGCCCCGGGTTTCCAGATACGCAGTATTTT.

This clone was found once. The rearrangement uses TRBV11-2 and TRBJ2-3; TRBD2 agrees at 12 bases. Germline V gives CDR1 SGHAT, CDR2 FQNNGV. V lost 5 bases and J lost 4; bases outside the gene matches: 10. The CDR3 runs 17 residues. In DNA, the CDR3 is TGTGCCAGCAGCCCTGGTATGACTAGCGGGAGAGCAGATACGCAGTATTTT. Protein: CASSPGMTSGRADTQYF.

The chain employs TRBV2 and TRBJ1-1; the D is unclear. V was trimmed by 2 bases and J by 1 base, leaving 2 bases between them. This CDR3 has 12 residues. Germline loops: CDR1 SNHLY, CDR2 FYNNEI. CDR3 amino acids: CASSEQNTEAFF. CDR3 coding DNA: TGTGCCAGCAGTGAACAGAACACTGAAGCTTTCTTT.

The chain carries TRBV7-2 and TRBJ2-7; 7 bases line up with TRBD1. CDR1 and CDR2 from the germline V gene are SGHTA and FQGNSA. V lost 2 bases and J lost 7; bases outside the gene matches: 5. The length of the CDR3 is 13 residues. The CDR3 here is CASSLWTGSEQYF. For the CDR3, the DNA is TGTGCCAGCAGCTTATGGACAGGATCAGAGCAGTACTTC.

This clone was observed a single time. V is TRBV28 and J is TRBJ2-2; D might be TRBD1 (5 bases). V was clipped by 3 bases and J by 6 bases, with 8 bases between them. The CDR3 has 13 residues. CDR1 MDHEN and CDR2 SYDVKM come from the germline V gene. CDR3 DNA sequence: TGTGCCAGCAGTTTTGCGACAGCCGGGGAGCTGTTTTTT. It encodes CASSFATAGELFF.

This chain uses TRBV3-1 (or the pseudogene TRBV3-2) with TRBJ2-7; 13 nucleotides match TRBD2. V lost 5 bases and J lost 7; bases outside the gene matches: 8. The CDR3 consists of 15 residues. From germline, CDR1 is LGHDT and CDR2 YNNKEL (reference sequence). The CDR3 DNA reads TGTGCCAGCAGCGCCGGGACTAGCGGGGTTGGGGAGCAGTACTTC. It translates to CASSAGTSGVGEQYF.

This chain joins TRBV11-1 and TRBJ1-6; D gene ambiguous. CDR1 SGHAT and CDR2 FQDESV come from the germline V gene (reference sequence). The germline V and J ends were trimmed by 5 bases and 7 bases, with 9 bases remaining between them. This CDR3 has 13 residues. The CDR3 sequence is CASSLQENSPLHF. As DNA, the CDR3 is TGTGCCAGCAGCCTTCAGGAAAATTCACCCCTCCACTTT.

The chain employs TRBV30 and TRBJ1-5; D is undetermined. This CDR3 spans 12 amino acids. V lost 1 base and J 4 bases, leaving 5 bases between the germline ends. Germline loops: CDR1 GTSNPN, CDR2 SVGIG (reference sequence). DNA of the CDR3: TGTGCCTGGAGTGGCGGGAATCAGCCCCAGCATTTT. Its protein product is CAWSGGNQPQHF.

The rearrangement joins TRBV7-2 to TRBJ2-7; D might be TRBD1 (5 bases). V lost 1 base, J lost 6 bases, and 16 bases lay in between. The germline V gene has CDR1 SGHTA and CDR2 FQGNSA. This CDR3 contains 15 residues. The CDR3 DNA follows: TGTGCCAGCAGCTTAGTATATGGGGCAGGTGGCGAGCAGTACTTC. It encodes CASSLVYGAGGEQYF.

V usage is TRBV5-4 and J usage is TRBJ2-1; D perhaps matches TRBD2 (6 bases). V lost 4 bases, J lost 0 bases, and 11 bases lay in between. The CDR3 is 15 amino acids. Germline V lookup: CDR1 SGHNT, CDR2 YYREEE (reference sequence). CDR3 amino acids: CASSRGGSSYNEQFF. The CDR3 coding sequence is TGTGCCAGCAGCCGTGGGGGGAGCTCCTACAATGAGCAGTTCTTC.

The chain links TRBV18 to TRBJ1-4; TRBD1 might be the D (6 bases). The germline V and J ends were trimmed by 2 bases and 8 bases, with 9 bases remaining between them. This CDR3 has 13 amino acids. Per the germline V gene, CDR1 is KGHSH and CDR2 is LQKENI. The CDR3 spells CASSPGTREKLFF. The CDR3 region has the DNA TGTGCCAGCTCACCAGGGACACGAGAAAAACTGTTTTTT.

The chain is built from TRBV2 and TRBJ1-5; possible D gene TRBD1, 5 bases. The CDR3 runs 15 residues. V dropped 6 bases and J dropped 0 bases, with 12 bases sitting between them. CDR1 is SNHLY and CDR2 is FYNNEI in the germline V gene. CDR3 residues: CASSETGSSNQPQHF. The CDR3 DNA is TGTGCCAGCAGCGAAACAGGTAGTAGCAATCAGCCCCAGCATTTT.

This chain uses TRBV2 with TRBJ2-7; D possibly corresponds to TRBD1 (6 bases). Germline-derived CDR1 and CDR2 are SNHLY and FYNNEI. The CDR3 consists of 12 residues. V lost 3 bases and J 6 bases, leaving 9 bases between the germline ends. The CDR3 nucleotides are TGTGCCAGCAGTGAGTTGGGGGCCGAGCAGTACTTC. It specifies CASSELGAEQYF.

This clone was counted a few times. V is TRBV11-1 and J is TRBJ2-1; D is uncertain. The CDR3 extends over 12 amino acids. The V gene's germline CDR1 is SGHAT and CDR2 FQDESV (reference sequence). Deletions cut 5 bases from V and 7 bases from J, with 9 bases between. The CDR3 coding sequence is TGTGCCAGCAGCCCGAGCCTGAATGAGCAGTTCTTC. It yields the protein CASSPSLNEQFF.

This chain connects TRBV11-2 to TRBJ2-7, with TRBD1 matching over 10 bases. J gave up 2 bases and V 6 bases, and 10 bases lay outside the gene matches. CDR3 length equals 16 residues. From germline, CDR1 is SGHAT and CDR2 FQNNGV. The CDR3 DNA reads TGTGCCAGCAGATTGCTTAAGGGACAGGGGACCTACGAGCAGTACTTC. Protein product: CASRLLKGQGTYEQYF.